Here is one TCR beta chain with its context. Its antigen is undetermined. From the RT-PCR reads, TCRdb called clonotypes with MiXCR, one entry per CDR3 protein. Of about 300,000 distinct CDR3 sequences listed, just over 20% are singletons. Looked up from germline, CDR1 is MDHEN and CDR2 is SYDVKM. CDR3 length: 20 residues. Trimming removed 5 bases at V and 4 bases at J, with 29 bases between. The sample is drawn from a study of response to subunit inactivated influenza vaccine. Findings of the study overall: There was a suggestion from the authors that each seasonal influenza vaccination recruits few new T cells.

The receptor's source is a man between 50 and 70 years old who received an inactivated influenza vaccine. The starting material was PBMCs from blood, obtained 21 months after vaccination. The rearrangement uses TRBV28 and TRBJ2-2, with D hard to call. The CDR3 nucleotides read TGTGCCAGCAGTCTTAATTCTATTCTATTCCGTCAGAAGGGCACCGGGGAGCTGTTTTTT. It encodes CASSLNSILFRQKGTGELFF.